Shown below are 23 T cell receptor beta chains from a single sample sequenced in a study of molecular identifiers for immune sequencing clone quantification. TCRdb passed the PCR reads through MiXCR, listing each CDR3 protein once. The sample lists some 40,000 distinct CDR3 sequences; approximately 25% were seen once. The sequenced sample consisted of naive CD8+ T cells from blood, with Jurkat cell RNA spiked in. Indicated subset: FACS-sorted CD8+CD4-CCR7+CD45RA+ naive T cells. Receptors originate from a human donor in good health. Some libraries in this study had Jurkat cell RNA spiked in.

This clonotype was picked up a small number of times. One base away lies a much larger clone, so this may be a sequencing read error. As DNA, the CDR3 is TGCGGTGCTAGAGATCGAACTAGTTGGAGAGAGACCCAGTACTTC. Its protein product is CGARDRTSWRETQYF. This chain links TRBV20-1 with TRBJ2-5; possibly TRBD2 for D (5 bases). CDR3 length equals 15 residues. Germline values: CDR1 DFQATT, CDR2 SNEGSKA (reference sequence).

This clonotype is medium-sized by share. This chain connects TRBV19 to TRBJ2-3; possibly TRBD1 for D (6 bases). This CDR3 is 15 amino acids long. Germline V CDR1 and CDR2: LNHDA, SQIVND (reference sequence). The ends were cut back, 2 bases at V and 1 base at J, with 10 bases in the middle. The CDR3 coding sequence is TGTGCCAGTAGTATATCAGGGGCCCGCACAGATACGCAGTATTTT. It specifies CASSISGARTDTQYF.

There are many counts of this clonotype. The chain uses TRBV27 and TRBJ1-5; unclear D gene. V lost 2 bases and J 7 bases, leaving 9 bases between the germline ends. The CDR3 runs to 13 residues. The V gene's germline CDR1 is MNHEY and CDR2 SMNVEV (reference sequence). CDR3 nucleotides: TGTGCCAGCAGTTTAGGGGTGGTCCAGCCCCAGCATTTT. Translation gives CASSLGVVQPQHF.

There are many counts of this clonotype. The chain has TRBV4-1 and TRBJ2-3, with D unclear. Germline-derived CDR1 and CDR2 are MGHRA and YSYEKL. The CDR3 consists of 12 residues. V shed 2 bases and J shed 3 bases, with 3 bases lying between them. The CDR3 region has the DNA TGCGCCAGCAGCCAAACTACAGATACGCAGTATTTT. Its protein is CASSQTTDTQYF.

This clonotype was seen ten or more times. The chain joins TRBV7-2 to TRBJ2-3; D uncertain. From germline, CDR1 is SGHTA and CDR2 FQGNSA. V was clipped by 5 bases and J by 3 bases, with 18 bases between them. CDR3 size: 16 residues. CDR3 sequence: CASSPVEEIGTDTQYF. The CDR3 bases are TGTGCCAGCAGCCCCGTCGAGGAAATTGGGACAGATACGCAGTATTTT.

As regards this clonotype: A single base separates this from a much larger clone, so it may be a read error. The chain carries TRBV7-9 and TRBJ2-2; D might be TRBD2 (5 bases). The CDR3 loop spans 14 amino acids. Germline CDR1 is SEHNR and CDR2 is FQNEAQ (reference sequence). CDR3 region: CASSPGINTGELYF. The DNA of the CDR3 is TGTGCCAGCAGCCCGGGGATTAACACCGGGGAGCTGTATTTT.

Regarding this clonotype: An end of the junction differs from the germline gene, which may be a read error. The chain is built from TRBV7-9 and TRBJ2-7; D is tentatively TRBD1 or TRBD2 (5 bases each). The V gene's germline CDR1 is SEHNR and CDR2 FQNEAQ (reference sequence). The CDR3 extends over 15 amino acids. CDR3 in amino acids: CASSSPPGHPYAPSF. CDR3 bases: TGTGCCAGCAGCTCCCCCCCGGGGCACCCGTACGCGCCGTCCTTC. The full variable domain, rest sourced from reference TRBV7-9 and TRBJ2-7, is DTGVSQNPRHKITKRGQNVTFRCDPISEHNRLYWYRQTLGQGPEFLTYFQNEAQLEKSRLLSDRFSAERPKGSFSTLEIQRTEQGDSAMYLCASSSPPGHPYAPSFGPGTRLTVT.

CDR3 in DNA: TGTGCCAGCAGTGAAGCGTGGGACAGGGACTTTACTCAGCCCCAGCATTTT. Amino acid sequence: CASSEAWDRDFTQPQHF. The chain is built from TRBV6-1 and TRBJ1-5, with 9 bases lining up with TRBD1. Germline CDR1 MNHNS, CDR2 SASEGT. The CDR3 sequence is 17 residues long. Losses at the gene ends were 0 bases for V and 6 bases for J; bases not matched to a gene: 9.

This clonotype was observed a few times. The chain links TRBV30 to TRBJ2-2; D remains ambiguous. Germline assignment: CDR1 GTSNPN and CDR2 SVGIG (reference sequence). V lost 2 bases and J lost 6, with 10 bases in between. The CDR3 has 13 residues. The CDR3, as DNA: TGTGCCTGGAGTCCAAGTTTGGCCGGGGAGCTGTTTTTT. Its translation: CAWSPSLAGELFF.

This clonotype has a count of ten or more. J is TRBJ2-6 and V is TRBV27, with D maybe TRBD2 (5 bases). Germline V CDR1 and CDR2: MNHEY, SMNVEV (reference sequence). Trimming shortened V by 2 bases and J by 0 bases, and 11 bases separated the two germline ends. This CDR3 comprises 17 residues. This CDR3 reads CASSLSDYPSGANVLTF. The CDR3, as DNA: TGTGCCAGCAGTTTAAGTGACTACCCCTCTGGGGCCAACGTCCTGACTTTC. Variable domain in full (rest from reference TRBV27 and TRBJ2-6): EAQVTQNPRYLITVTGKKLTVTCSQNMNHEYMSWYRQDPGLGLRQIYYSMNVEVTDKGDVPEGYKVSRKEKRNFPLILESPSPNQTSLYFCASSLSDYPSGANVLTFGAGSRLTVL.

This clonotype was picked up many times. The genes are TRBV12-3 or TRBV12-4 and TRBJ1-1; D unclear. Trimming left V 7 bases short and J 1 base short, with 10 bases between. This CDR3 has 13 residues. CDR3 amino acids: CASTPRPNTEAFF. The CDR3 DNA reads as TGTGCCAGCACCCCCCGCCCGAACACTGAAGCTTTCTTT.

This clonotype was observed many times. The chain employs TRBV20-1 and TRBJ1-5; D is unresolved. The length of the CDR3 is 15 residues. Germline assignment: CDR1 DFQATT and CDR2 SNEGSKA (reference sequence). The V end was cut by 1 base, the J end by 0 bases, with 10 bases between. In nucleotides, the CDR3 is TGCAGTGCTAGAGGAGGACTGGATAGCAATCAGCCCCAGCATTTT. This sequence encodes CSARGGLDSNQPQHF.

The chain employs TRBV9 and TRBJ2-1; D gene unclear. The V gene's germline CDR1 is SGDLS and CDR2 YYNGEE. This CDR3 contains 13 residues. Trimming removed 0 bases at V and 6 bases at J, with 7 bases between. The CDR3 DNA is TGTGCCAGCAGCGTAGTGAGCTCCAATGAGCAGTTCTTC. As protein: CASSVVSSNEQFF.

This clonotype has a count of ten or more. The chain uses TRBV14 and TRBJ2-7, with a tentative D call TRBD2 (5 bases). Germline values: CDR1 SGHDN, CDR2 FVKESK. V dropped 6 bases and J dropped 0 bases, with 9 bases sitting between them. The length of the CDR3 is 13 residues. CDR3 residues: CASRRENSYEQYF. In nucleotides, the CDR3 is TGTGCCAGCAGAAGGGAGAACTCCTACGAGCAGTACTTC.

This clonotype was seen many times. J is TRBJ2-1 and V is TRBV28, with TRBD1 identical over 7 bases. Trimming at V came to 3 bases and at J to 4 bases, leaving 3 bases not matched to a gene. This CDR3 has 14 residues. CDR1 is MDHEN, CDR2 SYDVKM, per germline. The CDR3 spells CASSFLTGYNEQFF. The CDR3 DNA sequence: TGTGCCAGCAGTTTTCTGACAGGGTACAATGAGCAGTTCTTC.

This clonotype occurred many times. V and J are TRBV11-2 and TRBJ2-3; D is undetermined. Looked up from germline, CDR1 is SGHAT and CDR2 is FQNNGV. The CDR3 is 20 residues long. V shed 1 base and J shed 0 bases, with 23 bases lying between them. Here the CDR3 DNA reads TGTGCCAGCAGCTTAGGACCAGGTTCAGAGGAGAGTTCTAGCACAGATACGCAGTATTTT. Translated, it gives CASSLGPGSEESSSTDTQYF.

V is TRBV28 and J is TRBJ2-3; TRBD2 matches at 11 bases. The CDR3 sequence is 17 residues long. The V segment lost 6 bases and the J segment 2 bases; nucleotides outside the gene matches: 10. CDR1 and CDR2 (germline): MDHEN, SYDVKM. CDR3 sequence: CASSTGLAGLDTDTQYF. The DNA of the CDR3 is TGTGCCAGCAGCACTGGACTAGCGGGCCTTGACACAGATACGCAGTATTTT.

This clonotype has ten or more counts. V and J are TRBV4-3 and TRBJ2-3; no definite D call. V lost 1 base, J lost 2 bases, and 7 bases lay in between. This CDR3 spans 14 amino acids. Germline values: CDR1 LGHNA, CDR2 YSLEER. The CDR3 is CASSQGYTTDTQYF. DNA of the CDR3: TGCGCCAGCAGCCAAGGATATACCACAGATACGCAGTATTTT.

This clonotype was observed many times. Its ends do not fully match the called genes, so a read error is possible. This sequence joins TRBV20-1 and TRBJ2-5; D unclear. The CDR3 is 13 amino acids. The V gene's germline CDR1 is DFQATT and CDR2 SNEGSKA (reference sequence). The CDR3 coding sequence is TGCAGTGCTAGATTCCTCTACCAGGAGACCCAGTACTTC. Amino acids: CSARFLYQETQYF.

Comments on this clonotype: This sequence may be a read error, since a much larger clone differs from it by one base. V gene TRBV21-1 combines with J gene TRBJ2-5. TRBV21-1 is labeled a pseudogene. CDR3 length: 14 residues. The CDR3 DNA sequence: TGTGCCAGCAGCAAAGCACGCCTTCAAGAGACCCAGTACTTC. Amino acids: CASSKARLQETQYF.

This clonotype was picked up many times. In nucleotides, the CDR3 is TGCAGCGTTGAGAGGACAGGGGTTTACAATGAGCAGTTCTTC. Amino acid sequence: CSVERTGVYNEQFF. The rearrangement uses TRBV29-1 and TRBJ2-1, with TRBD1 identical over 9 bases. The germline V gene encodes CDR1 SQVTM and CDR2 ANQGSEA. Trimming at V came to 3 bases and at J to 4 bases, leaving 4 bases not matched to a gene. The CDR3 has 14 residues.

This clonotype was recorded at least ten times. The genes are TRBV10-3 and TRBJ2-3, with 9 bases matching TRBD1. Losses at the gene ends were 10 bases for V and 4 bases for J; bases not matched to a gene: 6. This CDR3 region has 13 residues. Germline V gene sequence: CDR1 ENHRY, CDR2 SYGVKD. In DNA, the CDR3 is TGTGCCACCTCGGACAGGGGTGCAGATACGCAGTATTTT. This sequence encodes CATSDRGADTQYF.

This chain connects TRBV4-3 to TRBJ2-1, with 12 positions matching TRBD2. V dropped 0 bases and J dropped 9; count of bases not matched to a gene: 6. The CDR3 has 16 amino acids. Germline-derived CDR1 and CDR2 are LGHNA and YSLEER. The CDR3 is CASSQDKGLAGGEQFF. The CDR3 DNA reads TGCGCCAGCAGCCAAGATAAGGGACTAGCGGGCGGTGAGCAGTTCTTC.